This note documents a single TCR beta chain sequence. Clones were read by immunoSEQ multiplex PCR, and TCRdb kept only the in-frame ones, dropping some. The sample records about 400,000 clones, 70% to 90% being singletons. This sample stems from a study of blood T cell repertoires in COVID-19. Study summary: Acute-phase and convalescent COVID-19 samples originated in the United States, Italy and Spain.

The trim removed 8 bases at V and 9 bases at J, leaving 12 bases unmatched. Germline lookup yields CDR1 SEHNR and CDR2 FQNEAQ (reference sequence). CDR3 length: 13 residues. This chain connects TRBV7-9 to TRBJ1-1, with TRBD1 matching over 7 bases. The receptor was isolated from a woman in her thirties or forties with acute COVID-19. Material: PBMCs or T cells enriched from blood (not recorded which). CDR3 region: CASRSPGGQKAFF. In nucleotides, the CDR3 is TGTGCCAGCCGTTCGCCCGGGGGACAGAAAGCTTTCTTT. The full variable domain, its missing parts supplied by reference TRBV7-9 and TRBJ1-1, is DTGVSQNPRHKITKRGQNVTFRCDPISEHNRLYWYRQTLGQGPEFLTYFQNEAQLEKSRLLSDRFSAERPKGSFSTLEIQRTEQGDSAMYLCASRSPGGQKAFFGQGTRLTVV.